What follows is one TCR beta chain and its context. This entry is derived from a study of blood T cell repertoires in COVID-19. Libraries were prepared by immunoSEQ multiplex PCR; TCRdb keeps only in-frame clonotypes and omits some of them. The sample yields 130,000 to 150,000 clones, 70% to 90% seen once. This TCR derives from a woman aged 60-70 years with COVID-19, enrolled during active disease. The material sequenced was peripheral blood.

The CDR3 spells CASISRDRNTEAFF. Written as DNA, the CDR3 is TGTGCCAGCATTAGCCGGGACAGGAACACTGAAGCTTTCTTT. This chain links TRBV6-5 with TRBJ1-1, with TRBD1 matching over 7 bases. Trimming cost V 7 bases and J 1 base; bases outside gene matches: 6. Germline V CDR1 and CDR2: MNHEY, SVGAGI. CDR3 size: 14 residues.